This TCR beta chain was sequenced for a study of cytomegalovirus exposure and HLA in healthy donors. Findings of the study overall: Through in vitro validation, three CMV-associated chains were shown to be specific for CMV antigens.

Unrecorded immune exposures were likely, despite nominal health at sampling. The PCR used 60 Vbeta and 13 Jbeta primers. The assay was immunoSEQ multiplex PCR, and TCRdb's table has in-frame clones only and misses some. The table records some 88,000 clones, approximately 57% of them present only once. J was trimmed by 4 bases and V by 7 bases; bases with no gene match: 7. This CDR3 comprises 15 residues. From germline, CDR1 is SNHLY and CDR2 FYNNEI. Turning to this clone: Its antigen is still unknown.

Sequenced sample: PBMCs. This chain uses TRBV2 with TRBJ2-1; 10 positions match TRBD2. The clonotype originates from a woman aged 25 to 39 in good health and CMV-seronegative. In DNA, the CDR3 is TGTGCCAGCATGGATAGCGGGAGGATGTACAATGAGCAGTTCTTC. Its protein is CASMDSGRMYNEQFF.